Each of the 14 T cell receptor beta chains below was sequenced from the same sample in a study of OX40 agonist ivuxolimab in advanced cancers. Libraries were prepared by immunoSEQ multiplex PCR; TCRdb keeps only in-frame clonotypes and omits some of them. The sample yields 100,000 or so clones, roughly 84% seen once. This specimen consisted of CD4+ or CD8+ T cells sorted from blood, obtained in a trial of the OX40 agonist ivuxolimab. Receptor source: an adult with an advanced solid tumor such as melanoma, head and neck, liver or kidney cancer.

The table lists this clone with a count of one. This chain uses TRBV27 with TRBJ2-7; D perhaps matches TRBD1 (7 bases). The CDR3 is 15 residues long. V dropped 6 bases and J dropped 2 bases, with 17 bases sitting between them. Per germline, CDR1 MNHEY and CDR2 SMNVEV (reference sequence). The CDR3 spells CASSPWRDRPYEQYF. The CDR3 DNA reads as TGTGCCAGCAGCCCCTGGAGGGACAGACCCTACGAGCAGTACTTC.

The chain links TRBV19 to TRBJ1-5; possibly TRBD1 for D (5 bases). Germline CDR1 reads LNHDA; CDR2 reads SQIVND (reference sequence). There are 15 residues in the CDR3. Between the trimmed V and J ends, which lost 6 bases and 1 base, there was a span of 13 bases. CDR3 amino acids: CASSRDGRSNQPQHF. The CDR3 region has the DNA TGTGCCAGTAGCAGGGACGGTAGAAGCAATCAGCCCCAGCATTTT.

The chain recombines TRBV6-1 with TRBJ2-3, with 10 bases matching TRBD1. V was pared by 4 bases and J by 5 bases, with 9 bases of the junction left unmatched. This CDR3 has 16 residues. Germline CDR1 MNHNS, CDR2 SASEGT. The CDR3 DNA reads as TGTGCCAGCAGTGCCCTCGACAGGGGGCGAGGAGATACGCAGTATTTT. Translated: CASSALDRGRGDTQYF.

The chain recombines TRBV29-1 with TRBJ1-4; D is undetermined. This CDR3 is built from 14 residues. V was clipped by 0 bases and J by 7 bases, with 12 bases between them. CDR1 SQVTM and CDR2 ANQGSEA come from the germline V gene. The CDR3 here is CSVEDGRIGEKLFF. For the CDR3, the DNA is TGCAGCGTTGAAGATGGACGCATCGGTGAAAAACTGTTTTTT.

The chain uses TRBV18 and TRBJ1-4; 8 positions match TRBD1. V lost 4 bases and J lost 0; bases outside the gene matches: 4. The CDR3 loop spans 16 amino acids. Germline loops: CDR1 KGHSH, CDR2 LQKENI. CDR3 coding DNA: TGTGCCAGCTCACTAGAACAGGGGGCAACTAATGAAAAACTGTTTTTT. This translates into CASSLEQGATNEKLFF.

The chain joins TRBV15 to TRBJ1-1, with D possibly matching TRBD1 (5 bases). Germline values: CDR1 LNHNV, CDR2 YYDKDF (reference sequence). The length of the CDR3 is 14 residues. Trimming took off 3 bases at V and 1 base at J, with 9 bases between the two ends. CDR3 in DNA: TGTGCCACCAGCAGGGGGCGGGAGAACACTGAAGCTTTCTTT. This gives the protein CATSRGRENTEAFF.

The rearrangement links TRBV5-4 to TRBJ2-7, with D possibly TRBD2 on 7 matching bases. Germline assignment: CDR1 SGHNT and CDR2 YYREEE (reference sequence). The CDR3 consists of 15 residues. The germline V and J ends were trimmed by 0 bases and 2 bases, with 12 bases remaining between them. CDR3 amino acids: CASSLEGGRAYEQYF. In DNA form, the CDR3 reads TGTGCCAGCAGCTTGGAAGGGGGGAGGGCCTACGAGCAGTACTTC.

The chain joins TRBV6-6 to TRBJ1-2, with 7 nucleotides matching TRBD1. CDR1 MNHNY and CDR2 SVGAGI come from the germline V gene (reference sequence). V was pared by 6 bases and J by 2 bases, with 6 bases of the junction left unmatched. The CDR3 sequence is 14 residues long. CDR3 loop: CASRPTGDNYGYTF. CDR3 DNA sequence: TGTGCCAGCAGGCCAACAGGGGACAACTATGGCTACACCTTC.

The chain joins TRBV5-1 to TRBJ2-5; D may be TRBD1 (5 bases). Germline lookup yields CDR1 SGHRS and CDR2 YFSETQ. The CDR3 covers 15 residues. Trimming shortened V by 0 bases and J by 4 bases, and 13 bases separated the two germline ends. The CDR3 here is CASSLALSGLETQYF. The CDR3 DNA reads TGCGCCAGCAGCTTGGCACTTTCAGGGCTAGAGACCCAGTACTTC.

Concerning this clone itself: Other DNA sequences in the same sample also yield this CDR3. The chain is built from TRBV5-1 and TRBJ2-3; D uncertain. Trimming removed 0 bases at V and 3 bases at J, with 5 bases between. The CDR3 is 13 residues long. Germline CDR1 reads SGHRS; CDR2 reads YFSETQ. CDR3 loop: CASSLGGTDTQYF. The CDR3 DNA follows: TGCGCCAGCAGCTTGGGGGGTACAGATACGCAGTATTTT.

The V gene is TRBV5-5, the J gene TRBJ1-5; D unclear. Germline V CDR1 and CDR2: SGHKS, YYEKEE (reference sequence). This CDR3 region has 16 residues. Trimming removed 2 bases from V and 7 bases from J, with 19 bases in between. This CDR3 is CASSLIWPPEGQPQHF. The CDR3 bases are TGTGCCAGCAGCTTAATTTGGCCGCCAGAAGGACAGCCCCAGCATTTT.

V is TRBV5-1 and J is TRBJ2-1, with 8 bases fitting TRBD2. This CDR3 has 15 residues. Per germline, CDR1 SGHRS and CDR2 YFSETQ. With 4 bases clipped from V and 2 bases from J, the junction kept 5 bases outside the gene matches. The CDR3 DNA is TGCGCCAGCAGCCCACTTAGCGGGACCTACAATGAGCAGTTCTTC. Translation: CASSPLSGTYNEQFF.

This clone has a single count. The rearrangement links TRBV27 to TRBJ1-2; 8 bases fit TRBD1. CDR1 is MNHEY, CDR2 SMNVEV, per germline (reference sequence). Losses at the gene ends were 2 bases for V and 9 bases for J; bases not matched to a gene: 8. The CDR3 loop spans 14 amino acids. CDR3 DNA sequence: TGTGCCAGCAGTTTACAGCAGGGGGCTTTTAGCTACACCTTC. Translating gives CASSLQQGAFSYTF.

This clone was seen a handful of times. This chain connects TRBV5-1 to TRBJ2-7, with TRBD2 matching over 16 bases. V trimming: 5 bases; J trimming: 2 bases; junction bases outside the gene matches: 4. The CDR3 contains 16 residues. Germline V gene lookup returns CDR1 SGHRS and CDR2 YFSETQ. CDR3 protein: CASRHGTSGGAYEQYF. The DNA of the CDR3 is TGCGCCAGCAGACATGGGACTAGCGGGGGGGCCTACGAGCAGTACTTC. Using reference TRBV5-1 and TRBJ2-7 for the parts outside the CDR3, the full variable domain is KAGVTQTPRYLIKTRGQQVTLSCSPISGHRSVSWYQQTPGQGLQFLFEYFSETQRNKGNFPGRFSGRQFSNSRSEMNVSTLELGDSALYLCASRHGTSGGAYEQYFGPGTRLTVT.